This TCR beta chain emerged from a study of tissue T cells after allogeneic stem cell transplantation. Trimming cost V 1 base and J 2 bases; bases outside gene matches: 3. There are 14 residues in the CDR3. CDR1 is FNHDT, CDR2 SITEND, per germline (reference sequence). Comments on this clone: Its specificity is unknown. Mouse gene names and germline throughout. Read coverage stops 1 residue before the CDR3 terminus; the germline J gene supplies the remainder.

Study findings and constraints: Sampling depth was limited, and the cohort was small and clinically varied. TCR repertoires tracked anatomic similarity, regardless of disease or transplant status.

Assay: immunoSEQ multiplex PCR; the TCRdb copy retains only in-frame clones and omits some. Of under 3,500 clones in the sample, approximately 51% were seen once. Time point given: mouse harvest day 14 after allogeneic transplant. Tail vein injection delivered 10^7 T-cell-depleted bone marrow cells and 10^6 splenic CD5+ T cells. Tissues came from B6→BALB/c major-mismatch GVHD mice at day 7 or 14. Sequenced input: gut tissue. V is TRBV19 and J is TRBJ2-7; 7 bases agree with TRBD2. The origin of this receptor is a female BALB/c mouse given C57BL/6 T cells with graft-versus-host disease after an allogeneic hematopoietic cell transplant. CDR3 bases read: TGTGCCAGCAGTATACCTGGGGGTCCCTATGAACAGTAC. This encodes CASSIPGGPYEQY. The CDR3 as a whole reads CASSIPGGPYEQYF.